The 23 T cell receptor beta chains given below trace back to one sample, sequenced in a study of blood T cell repertoires in COVID-19. Only in-frame clones appear in the TCRdb table, and some are missing; sequencing was by immunoSEQ multiplex PCR. The table has approximately 140,000 clones, less than 85% seen once. The material sequenced was peripheral blood. The receptors here all came from a woman aged 80 or over with acute or convalescent COVID-19.

The CDR3 sequence: CASSSRLVAMNTEAFF. CDR3 coding DNA: TGTGCCAGCAGCTCCCGACTCGTGGCCATGAACACTGAAGCTTTCTTT. The J gene is TRBJ1-1, the V gene TRBV7-8; no reliable D call. Germline-derived CDR1 and CDR2 are SGHVS and FQNEAQ. CDR3 length: 16 residues. Trimming took off 4 bases at V and 0 bases at J, with 15 bases between the two ends.

V and J are TRBV14 and TRBJ1-3; D not certain. The V and J ends lost 4 bases and 7 bases respectively, with 8 bases between them. The CDR3 consists of 12 residues. Germline assignment: CDR1 SGHDN and CDR2 FVKESK. The CDR3 DNA reads as TGTGCCAGCAGCCTCGTCGGGAACACCATATATTTT. Amino acids: CASSLVGNTIYF.

The V and J genes are TRBV24-1 and TRBJ2-7, with a possible D match to TRBD2 (6 bases). The CDR3 is 17 amino acids. Per germline, CDR1 KGHDR and CDR2 SFDVKD. Between the trimmed V and J ends, which lost 4 bases and 2 bases, there was a span of 20 bases. The DNA of the CDR3 is TGTGCCACCAGTGAACTGAACCCGGGATGGAGGGCCTACGAGCAGTACTTC. Its protein product is CATSELNPGWRAYEQYF.

Here the CDR3 reads CAWSRTTSGSYEQYF. The CDR3 DNA follows: TGTGCCTGGAGTCGCACAACTAGCGGCTCCTACGAGCAGTACTTC. The gene calls are TRBV30 and TRBJ2-7; TRBD2 matches at 8 bases. V shed 2 bases and J 0 bases; nucleotides not matched to a gene: 6. The V gene's germline CDR1 is GTSNPN and CDR2 SVGIG (reference sequence). This CDR3 has 15 amino acids.

This clone has just one count. J is TRBJ2-7 and V is TRBV30; 15 bases map to TRBD2. CDR1 and CDR2 (germline): GTSNPN, SVGIG (reference sequence). The V and J ends lost 2 bases and 7 bases, in that order; junction bases with no gene match: 12. CDR3 length: 17 amino acids. The CDR3 region is CAWSSPGLAGGMREQYF. The CDR3 DNA is TGTGCCTGGAGTTCGCCGGGACTAGCGGGAGGCATGAGGGAGCAGTACTTC.

The chain has TRBV4-1 and TRBJ1-5, with TRBD1 identical over 8 bases. Looked up from germline, CDR1 is MGHRA and CDR2 is YSYEKL. The CDR3 loop spans 16 amino acids. After removal of 3 bases from V and 0 bases from J, the junction contained 4 bases not matched to a gene. The CDR3 DNA follows: TGCGCCAGCAGCCAGAGACAGGGGTATAGCAATCAGCCCCAGCATTTT. It encodes CASSQRQGYSNQPQHF.

V and J are TRBV5-4 and TRBJ2-5; no definite D call. Deletions cut 4 bases from V and 2 bases from J, with 6 bases between. This CDR3 has 12 amino acids. Germline V gene sequence: CDR1 SGHNT, CDR2 YYREEE (reference sequence). CDR3 region: CASSQSQETQYF. For the CDR3, the DNA is TGTGCCAGCAGCCAGTCACAAGAGACCCAGTACTTC.

This clone was seen a handful of times. The genes are TRBV19 and TRBJ2-2; D perhaps matches TRBD1 (5 bases). Germline assignment: CDR1 LNHDA and CDR2 SQIVND (reference sequence). The CDR3 loop spans 14 amino acids. V was cut by 6 bases and J by 0 bases, with 8 bases left in between. The CDR3 DNA is TGTGCCAGTAGGCAGGGAACGAACACCGGGGAGCTGTTTTTT. Protein sequence: CASRQGTNTGELFF.

The V gene is TRBV6-5, the J gene TRBJ1-5, with 9 positions matching TRBD1. CDR1 MNHEY and CDR2 SVGAGI come from the germline V gene. CDR3 length: 14 amino acids. V lost 2 bases, J lost 6 bases, and 2 bases stayed unmatched. The CDR3 sequence is CASSYGTGSQPQHF. The CDR3, as DNA: TGTGCCAGCAGTTACGGGACAGGGAGTCAGCCCCAGCATTTT.

In DNA form, the CDR3 reads TGTGCCAGCAGCTTAGTGGTAGCGGTAGCCAAAAACATTCAGTACTTC. This encodes CASSLVVAVAKNIQYF. The chain joins TRBV7-2 to TRBJ2-4, with a tentative D call TRBD2 (6 bases). Germline CDR1 reads SGHTA; CDR2 reads FQGNSA. The ends were cut back, 1 base at V and 0 bases at J, with 10 bases in the middle. This CDR3 is 16 amino acids long.

This chain links TRBV19 with TRBJ1-3; no firm D call. V dropped 6 bases and J dropped 2 bases, with 5 bases sitting between them. CDR1 is LNHDA, CDR2 SQIVND, per germline (reference sequence). This CDR3 has 12 residues. The CDR3 sequence is CASSTAGNTIYF. CDR3 sequence (DNA): TGTGCCAGTAGCACGGCTGGAAACACCATATATTTT.

The chain joins TRBV7-2 to TRBJ2-7; D is perhaps TRBD1 (6 bases). The V and J ends lost 2 bases and 3 bases respectively, with 17 bases between them. From germline, CDR1 is SGHTA and CDR2 FQGNSA. The CDR3 length is 16 residues. The DNA for the CDR3 is TGTGCCAGCAGCTTACGGCAAGGGACATCCTACTACGAGCAGTACTTC. This sequence encodes CASSLRQGTSYYEQYF. The entire variable domain, with the rest obtained from reference TRBV7-2 and TRBJ2-7, is as follows: GAGVSQSPSNKVTEKGKDVELRCDPISGHTALYWYRQSLGQGLEFLIYFQGNSAPDKSGLPSDRFSAERTGGSVSTLTIQRTQQEDSAVYLCASSLRQGTSYYEQYFGPGTRLTVT.

J is TRBJ2-7 and V is TRBV7-9; tentative D call: TRBD1 (5 bases). The CDR3 is 16 amino acids. V lost 0 bases, J lost 0 bases, and 12 bases lay in between. Germline CDR1 and CDR2: SEHNR and FQNEAQ (reference sequence). This CDR3 is CASSLAGRVSSYEQYF. CDR3 DNA: TGTGCCAGCAGCTTAGCCGGCAGGGTGAGCTCCTACGAGCAGTACTTC.

The chain recombines TRBV14 with TRBJ1-6; TRBD1 might be the D (6 bases). V dropped 4 bases and J dropped 6 bases, with 16 bases sitting between them. The CDR3 covers 16 residues. The germline CDR1 and CDR2 sequences are SGHDN and FVKESK. The CDR3 sequence is CASSPSGRGGNSPLHF. DNA for the CDR3: TGTGCCAGCAGCCCGTCCGGTCGAGGGGGTAATTCACCCCTCCACTTT.

The chain combines TRBV9 with TRBJ1-1; 10 bases map to TRBD1. CDR3 length: 15 residues. The ends lost 6 bases at V and 0 bases at J; junction bases unmatched: 5. CDR1 SGDLS and CDR2 YYNGEE come from the germline V gene. The CDR3 nucleotides read TGTGCCAGCACCCGCGGACAGGGGGTGAACACTGAAGCTTTCTTT. This codes for CASTRGQGVNTEAFF.

The chain joins TRBV7-6 to TRBJ2-5, with TRBD1 as a possible D gene (6 bases). Trimming removed 5 bases at V and 4 bases at J, with 17 bases between. Per the germline V gene, CDR1 is SGHVS and CDR2 is FNYEAQ. The CDR3 has 15 residues. This CDR3 reads CASSRIAGAGETQYF. CDR3 in DNA: TGTGCCAGCAGCCGAATTGCAGGGGCAGGAGAGACCCAGTACTTC. Combining the CDR3 with reference TRBV7-6 and TRBJ2-5 gives the whole variable domain GAGVSQSPRYKVTKRGQDVALRCDPISGHVSLYWYRQALGQGPEFLTYFNYEAQQDKSGLPNDRFSAERPEGSISTLTIQRTEQRDSAMYRCASSRIAGAGETQYFGPGTRLLVL.

This chain uses TRBV4-3 with TRBJ1-1; 8 bases fit TRBD1. V dropped 4 bases and J dropped 0; count of bases not matched to a gene: 7. Per germline, CDR1 LGHNA and CDR2 YSLEER. CDR3 size: 16 residues. The CDR3 region is CASSPRGQAMNTEAFF. The CDR3 bases are TGCGCCAGCAGCCCCCGGGGACAGGCAATGAACACTGAAGCTTTCTTT.

This clone appeared a single time. This chain joins TRBV7-8 and TRBJ2-2, with D unclear. Trimming shortened V by 6 bases and J by 4 bases, and 21 bases separated the two germline ends. Germline-derived CDR1 and CDR2 are SGHVS and FQNEAQ. CDR3 length: 17 amino acids. CDR3 in amino acids: CASSQGRRSRVTGELFF. Here the CDR3 DNA reads TGTGCCAGCAGTCAAGGTCGCCGCTCCCGGGTCACCGGGGAGCTGTTTTTT.

In this sample, this clone turned up once. The DNA for the CDR3 is TGTGCCAGCAGCCGGCGGATGGGGTTTAGCGGTGGGACGCGATCTAGCACAGATACGCAGTATTTT. It yields the protein CASSRRMGFSGGTRSSTDTQYF. V is TRBV7-8 and J is TRBJ2-3, with a tentative D call TRBD2 (6 bases). CDR3 length: 22 amino acids. V lost 5 bases to trimming and J lost 0 bases, with 33 bases between them. The V gene's germline CDR1 is SGHVS and CDR2 FQNEAQ. The variable domain in full, with the rest retrieved from reference TRBV7-8 and TRBJ2-3, is GAGVSQSPRYKVAKRGQDVALRCDPISGHVSLFWYQQALGQGPEFLTYFQNEAQLDKSGLPSDRFFAERPEGSVSTLKIQRTQQEDSAVYLCASSRRMGFSGGTRSSTDTQYFGPGTRLTVL.

The chain combines TRBV5-4 with TRBJ2-7; D is ambiguous. The length of the CDR3 is 11 residues. V was trimmed by 2 bases and J by 7 bases, leaving 7 bases between them. Germline values: CDR1 SGHNT, CDR2 YYREEE (reference sequence). The DNA for the CDR3 is TGTGCCAGCAGCTTTCTCACAGAGCAGTACTTC. Translation gives CASSFLTEQYF.

The chain carries TRBV4-3 and TRBJ1-2; D gene uncertain. The CDR3 consists of 15 residues. Germline V gives CDR1 LGHNA, CDR2 YSLEER. V dropped 1 base and J dropped 4 bases, with 13 bases sitting between them. CDR3 amino acids: CASSQALLTGYGYTF. Here the CDR3 DNA reads TGCGCCAGCAGCCAAGCGTTGTTGACTGGCTATGGCTACACCTTC.

The CDR3 nucleotides read TGTGCCAGCAGCAGGGGATTAAACTATGGCTACACCTTC. Protein product: CASSRGLNYGYTF. V and J are TRBV6-5 and TRBJ1-2; TRBD1 might be the D (6 bases). Per germline, CDR1 MNHEY and CDR2 SVGAGI. V shed 6 bases and J shed 2 bases, with 10 bases lying between them. The CDR3 runs 13 residues.

The rearrangement joins TRBV9 to TRBJ1-3, with D tentatively TRBD1 (5 bases). The CDR3 totals 14 residues. Germline CDR1 is SGDLS and CDR2 is YYNGEE. V shed 8 bases and J shed 2 bases, with 14 bases lying between them. The CDR3 spells CASSRGTAGNTIYF. CDR3 DNA: TGTGCCAGTTCTAGGGGTACTGCTGGAAACACCATATATTTT.